Below, 10 T cell receptor beta chains from the same sample are listed, as sequenced in a study of T cells after yellow fever vaccination. TCRdb ran MiXCR on the 5' RACE reads and lists one entry per CDR3 protein. The sample has hundreds of thousands of distinct CDR3 sequences, 12% seen once. This material consisted of CD4+ T cells sorted from PBMCs, taken 15 days after the yellow fever booster vaccination. These receptors were obtained from a man aged 18 to 29 who received the YFV17D yellow fever vaccine.

This clonotype was found many times. V and J are TRBV7-2 and TRBJ2-1, with unresolved D. This CDR3 comprises 12 residues. Germline CDR1 is SGHTA and CDR2 is FQGNSA. V lost 5 bases, J lost 16 bases, and 18 bases lay in between. The CDR3 region is CASSSATTPVFF. The CDR3, as DNA: TGTGCCAGCAGCAGTGCGACAACCCCCGTATTCTTC.

This clonotype appeared a few times. The V and J genes are TRBV7-2 and TRBJ2-1, with D perhaps assigned TRBD1 or TRBD2 (6 bases each). V was clipped by 8 bases and J by 2 bases, with 13 bases between them. The CDR3 runs 14 residues. Per germline, CDR1 SGHTA and CDR2 FQGNSA. The CDR3 protein is CASGKGGTYNEQFF. The CDR3 DNA is TGTGCCAGCGGAAAGGGGGGTACCTACAATGAGCAGTTCTTC.

This clonotype was found a few times. The chain links TRBV5-1 to TRBJ2-3; 8 nucleotides line up with TRBD1. This CDR3 region has 14 residues. Losses at the gene ends were 0 bases for V and 6 bases for J; bases not matched to a gene: 3. The germline gives CDR1 SGHRS, CDR2 YFSETQ. CDR3: CASSLGRGQDTQYF. The CDR3 region has the DNA TGCGCCAGCAGCTTGGGCAGGGGGCAGGATACGCAGTATTTT.

This clonotype has a handful of counts. CDR3 sequence: CASSFSSRETQYF. In DNA, the CDR3 is TGTGCCAGCAGTTTTTCTAGCAGAGAGACCCAGTACTTC. The chain joins TRBV27 to TRBJ2-5; possible D gene TRBD2, 5 bases. The CDR3 is 13 amino acids. Germline lookup yields CDR1 MNHEY and CDR2 SMNVEV (reference sequence). Trimming took off 3 bases at V and 4 bases at J, with 9 bases between the two ends.

The chain uses TRBV3-1 and TRBJ2-1; D possibly corresponds to TRBD2 (6 bases). Trimming stripped 4 bases from V and 10 bases from J, with 8 bases between. This CDR3 has 11 residues. Germline CDR1 LGHDT, CDR2 YNNKEL (reference sequence). The CDR3 loop reads CASSRGVEQFF. DNA of the CDR3: TGTGCCAGCAGCCGGGGGGTCGAGCAGTTCTTC.

The gene calls are TRBV7-9 and TRBJ2-5, with TRBD2 matching 8 bases. Germline V CDR1 and CDR2: SEHNR, FQNEAQ (reference sequence). This CDR3 spans 18 amino acids. The V gene end was trimmed by 0 bases and the J gene end by 2 bases; junction bases not matched to a gene: 11. The CDR3 DNA follows: TGTGCCAGCAGCTTAGCACTTTCTAGCGGGTTCTTTCAAGAGACCCAGTACTTC. Protein sequence: CASSLALSSGFFQETQYF. The whole variable domain, remainder taken from reference TRBV7-9 and TRBJ2-5, is DTGVSQNPRHKITKRGQNVTFRCDPISEHNRLYWYRQTLGQGPEFLTYFQNEAQLEKSRLLSDRFSAERPKGSFSTLEIQRTEQGDSAMYLCASSLALSSGFFQETQYFGPGTRLLVL.

At least ten counts were recorded for this clonotype. This chain connects TRBV7-2 to TRBJ2-1; 11 nucleotides agree with TRBD2. This CDR3 region has 17 residues. The V segment lost 5 bases and the J segment 6 bases; nucleotides outside the gene matches: 12. Germline assignment: CDR1 SGHTA and CDR2 FQGNSA. In DNA, the CDR3 is TGTGCCAGCAGCCCATTTCTCCTAACTAGCGGGGGCAATGAGCAGTTCTTC. As protein: CASSPFLLTSGGNEQFF.

The sample holds a few counts of this clonotype. V gene TRBV15 combines with J gene TRBJ1-2; D gene unclear. In germline, CDR1 is LNHNV, CDR2 YYDKDF (reference sequence). This CDR3 comprises 13 residues. V shed 0 bases and J shed 4 bases, with 6 bases lying between them. The CDR3 nucleotides are TGTGCCACCAGCAGAGACCCCGCCTATGGCTACACCTTC. It yields the protein CATSRDPAYGYTF.

This chain uses TRBV7-3 with TRBJ2-1, with 13 positions matching TRBD2. Per germline, CDR1 SGHTA and CDR2 FQGTGA. The CDR3 runs 15 residues. V lost 5 bases, J lost 10 bases, and 8 bases stayed unmatched. CDR3 DNA sequence: TGTGCCAGCAGCATTACTAGCGGGGGGGCCCGAGAGCAGTTCTTC. Translated, it gives CASSITSGGAREQFF.

This clonotype appeared many times. J is TRBJ1-1 and V is TRBV7-9; no firm D call. Deletions cut 3 bases from V and 2 bases from J, with 10 bases between. Per the germline V gene, CDR1 is SEHNR and CDR2 is FQNEAQ (reference sequence). This CDR3 is built from 14 residues. The CDR3 region is CASSLTFYNTEAFF. The CDR3 region has the DNA TGTGCCAGCAGCTTGACCTTTTACAACACTGAAGCTTTCTTT.